The rows below give T cell receptor beta chains drawn from one sample of a study of beta chain features in type 1 diabetes. Produced via immunoSEQ multiplex PCR; TCRdb's table is partial and in-frame only. Among around 340,000 clones listed, around 20% were seen once. Sequenced: naive CD4+ T cells from blood. These receptors were obtained from a woman aged 18-29 years in good health. Both conserved end residues are part of each CDR3.

>TRBJ2-1|TRBV10-3
CAISEGRPGEQFF
>TRBJ1-1|TRBV29-1
CSVAGQENTEAFF
>TRBJ2-7|TRBV6-6
CASTLTRAGAEEQYF
>TRBJ2-3|TRBV7-8
CASSGWAGRDDTQYF
>TRBJ2-3|TRBV6-1
CASSLQRGGTDTQYF
>TRBJ2-2|TRBV7-9
CASSANPGRLTGELFF
>TRBJ1-5|TRBV25-1
CASNRDSQPQHF
>TRBJ1-1|TRBV23-1
CASLRGDTEAFF
>TRBJ2-7|TRBV11-2
CASSSLAKPYEQYF
>TRBJ1-2|TRBV2
CACPRGWYGYTF
>TRBJ1-4|TRBV7-3
CATEKLFF
>TRBJ2-5|TRBV5-4
CASSLGQQQETQYF
>TRBJ1-5|TRBV30
CAWSLQADQPQHF
>TRBJ2-3|TRBV2
CASSPTQDTQYF
>TRBJ2-3|TRBV4-2
CASSSPGHGDTQYF
>TRBJ2-5|TRBV4-1
CASSHRITGAQETQYF
>TRBJ2-7|TRBV7-2
CASSLGGLAFSYEQYF
>TRBJ2-3|TRBV7-2
CASSPLGTPTDTQYF
>TRBJ1-1|TRBV4-1
CASSQPVTPGHFMNTEAFF
>TRBJ1-2|TRBV5-4
CASSPGQPGYTF
>TRBJ2-7|TRBV30
CAWNTGTGKTF
>TRBJ2-1|TRBV29-1
CSVEGGQLYNEQFF
>TRBJ2-3|TRBV11-2
CASSQTRLTDTQYF
>TRBJ2-7|TRBV4-1
CASSQVQGVYEQYF
>TRBJ2-3|TRBV30
CAWRPGLGPPTDTQYF
>TRBJ2-2|TRBV11-2
CASSSLRGRSTGELFF
>TRBJ1-4|TRBV4-1
CASSQDGQKLFF
>TRBJ1-2|TRBV9
CASSTRGDRGSYGYTF
>TRBJ1-1|TRBV5-1
CASGTGQVTEAFF
>TRBJ2-7|TRBV10-3
CATLSGELLSYEQYF
>TRBJ2-7|TRBV30
CAWSVKGLATYEQYF
>TRBJ2-1|TRBV5-1
CASTLSGNEQFF
>TRBJ1-1|TRBV2
CASSEGGGTEAFF
>TRBJ2-1|TRBV5-4
CASSSAKQGSSYNEQFF
>TRBJ2-3|TRBV11-2
CASSLMAGTDTQYF
>TRBJ2-3|TRBV7-9
CASSLNSLSTDTQYF
>TRBJ2-7|TRBV30
CAWRSPGSGVRYEQYF
>TRBJ2-5|TRBV11-1
CASSRGTGYETQYF
>TRBJ2-1|TRBV25-1
CASSDLSVTGGGEQFF
>TRBJ1-2|TRBV29-1
CSVEVAAISGYTF
>TRBJ2-1|TRBV5-6
CASSLSGDKGVQFF
>TRBJ1-2|TRBV2
CASGPDRTKRGNYGYTF
>TRBJ1-5|TRBV6-5
CASSYGGGGQPQHF
>TRBJ2-1|TRBV7-3
CASSMTGSNEQFF
>TRBJ2-1|TRBV9
CASSVVGTGINNEQFF
>TRBJ1-2|TRBV4-1
CASSGTGTGNGYTF
>TRBJ2-6|TRBV9
CASSEGISGANVLTF
>TRBJ2-3|TRBV7-2
CASSPPAAGISTDTQYF
>TRBJ2-5|TRBV29-1
CSVAWTGETQYF
>TRBJ1-2|TRBV30
CAWNRDRGYTF
>TRBJ2-6|TRBV4-1
CASSQEGGSGANVLTF
>TRBJ1-4|TRBV14
CASSQDGSSEEKLFF
>TRBJ2-3|TRBV7-9
CASSSGLAGTDTQYF
>TRBJ2-7|TRBV29-1
CSVVQGSSYEQYF